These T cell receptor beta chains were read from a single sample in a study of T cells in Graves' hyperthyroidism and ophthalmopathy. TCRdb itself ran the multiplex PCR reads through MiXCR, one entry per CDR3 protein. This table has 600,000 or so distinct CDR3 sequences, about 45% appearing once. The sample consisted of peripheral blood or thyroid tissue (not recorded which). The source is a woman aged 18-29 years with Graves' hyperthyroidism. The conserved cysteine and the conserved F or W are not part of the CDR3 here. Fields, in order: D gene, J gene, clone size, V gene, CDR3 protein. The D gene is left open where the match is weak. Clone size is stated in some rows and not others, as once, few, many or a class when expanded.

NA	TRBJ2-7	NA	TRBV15	ASSDAWGRAQY
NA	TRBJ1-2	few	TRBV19	ASSINSRIYGYT
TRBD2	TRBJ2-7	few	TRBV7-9	ASSLAGGESHEQY
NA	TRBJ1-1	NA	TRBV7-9	ASSPDWRNTEAF
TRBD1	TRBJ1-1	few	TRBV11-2	ASSTQQGWNTEAF
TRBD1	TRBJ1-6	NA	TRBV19	ASSIRTGDSPLH
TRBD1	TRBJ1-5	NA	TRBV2	ASSEGQGAIQPQH
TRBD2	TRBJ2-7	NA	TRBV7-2	ASSPRAVLAGGSYEQY
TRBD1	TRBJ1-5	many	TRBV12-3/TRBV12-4	ASSPGQGYNQPQH
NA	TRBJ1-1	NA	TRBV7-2	ASSPGPVANTEAF
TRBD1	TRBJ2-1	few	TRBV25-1	ASSDRTGGYEQF
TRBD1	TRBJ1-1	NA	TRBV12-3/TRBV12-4	ASSVDREGTEAF
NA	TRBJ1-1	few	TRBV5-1	ASSLQGGGNTEAF
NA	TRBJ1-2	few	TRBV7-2	ASSLVAGDVGYGYT
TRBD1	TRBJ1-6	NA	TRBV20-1	SARETGKSPLH
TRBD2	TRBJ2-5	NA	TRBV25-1	ATSEGSGRIETQY
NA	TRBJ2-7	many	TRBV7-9	ASSPPRLEQY
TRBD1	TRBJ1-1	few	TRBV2	ASNLQGASTEAF
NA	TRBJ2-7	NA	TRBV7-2	ASSSRENEQY
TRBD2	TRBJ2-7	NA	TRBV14	ASSHGTSGGPEQY
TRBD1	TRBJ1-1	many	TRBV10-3	AISEMAGGGRTEAF
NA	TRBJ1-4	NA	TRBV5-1	ASSLVPGGDEKLF